This TCR beta chain emerged from a study of T cell responses to AZD1222 COVID-19 vaccine. The study, taken as a whole, reports: Elevations in Spike-specific TCR breadth and depth followed administration of two AZD1222 doses. Among the donors, most were white British and more were female, and clonal diversity was possibly underestimated. It was only a handful of AZD1222 recipients who were seropositive at baseline. Spike-wide coverage was observed for vaccine-associated CD4 TCRs, with dominant responses at 160-218 and 743-854.

Profiling relied on immunoSEQ multiplex PCR, and the TCRdb table lists in-frame clones only, not all of them. The table lists some 80,000 clones, 90% to 95% of them singletons. With respect to this clone: As yet, its antigen is unknown.

The clonotype comes from an adult in good health. Sequenced here: peripheral blood, sampled on day 0 of AZD1222 vaccination.

The CDR3 DNA reads as TGCGCCAGCAGCTCCGGGACTCCGAAGGAGACCCAGTACTTC. Residues: CASSSGTPKETQYF. This chain joins TRBV5-1 and TRBJ2-5, with D perhaps TRBD2 (6 bases). Germline values: CDR1 SGHRS, CDR2 YFSETQ. V was trimmed by 3 bases and J by 5 bases, leaving 14 bases between them. CDR3 length equals 14 residues.